The entry below describes one T cell receptor beta chain. This sample is part of a study of blood T cell repertoires in COVID-19. Seattle researchers signed up patients amid active infection and tracked them longitudinally. The assay was immunoSEQ multiplex PCR, and TCRdb's table has in-frame clones only and misses some. The sample comprises some 200,000 clones, 85% to 95% of which are singletons, and 0.76% rests with the top ten. The specimen was peripheral blood. This sequence was found in a young man with COVID-19, enrolled during active disease.

CDR3 sequence: CASSYDSGNTEAFF. The CDR3 DNA is TGTGCCAGCAGTTACGATTCAGGAAACACTGAAGCTTTCTTT. The V and J genes are TRBV6-2 or TRBV6-3 and TRBJ1-1; no clear D gene. With 2 bases removed from V and 2 bases from J, the gap between germline ends came to 9 bases. Germline V gene lookup returns CDR1 MNHEY and CDR2 SVGEGT. The CDR3 is 14 amino acids.